A selection of T cell receptor beta chains follows, all from one sample in a study of spatial heterogeneity in lung cancer. MiXCR, applied by TCRdb to the 5' RACE reads, yields one record per CDR3 protein. The profile covers roughly 82,000 distinct CDR3 sequences, with roughly 12% appearing a single time and roughly 4.2% taken by the ten largest. The sequenced sample was PBMCs, obtained at surgery. Every receptor here comes from a male donor with early-stage non-small cell lung cancer. Each CDR3 is given with its conserved first and last residue. Size values are once, few and many counts, or a class for expanded clones, and some rows have none.

clone size: NA
V gene: TRBV29-1
CDR3 protein: CSVETSGRATDTQYF

clone size: many
V gene: TRBV5-1
CDR3 protein: CASSPAGPSMVYGYTF

clone size: NA
V gene: TRBV11-1
CDR3 protein: CASSPAGTSDYEQYF

clone size: few
V gene: TRBV30
CDR3 protein: CAWSQGRDQPQHF

clone size: few
V gene: TRBV10-3
CDR3 protein: CAISDLKGEAFF

clone size: few
V gene: TRBV24-1
CDR3 protein: CATSDPVGGADEKLFF

clone size: few
V gene: TRBV12-3/TRBV12-4
CDR3 protein: CATPGTSGRREQFF

clone size: many
V gene: TRBV14
CDR3 protein: CASSQGWNWMLNTGELFF

clone size: NA
V gene: TRBV18
CDR3 protein: CASSPGGLTDTQYF

clone size: few
V gene: TRBV12-3/TRBV12-4
CDR3 protein: CASSPSRRANYGYTF

clone size: NA
V gene: TRBV6-6
CDR3 protein: CASSGNGQGRNNQPQHF

clone size: NA
V gene: TRBV7-9
CDR3 protein: CASSLFQGGNQPQHF

clone size: many
V gene: TRBV9
CDR3 protein: CASSVAGFGGTGELFF

clone size: few
V gene: TRBV2
CDR3 protein: CASSHDRDHEKLFF

clone size: NA
V gene: TRBV5-1
CDR3 protein: CASSPAGGGTYEQYF

clone size: NA
V gene: TRBV20-1
CDR3 protein: CSARATVTNTEAFF

clone size: few
V gene: TRBV7-9
CDR3 protein: CASSGPSTGTGNQPQHF

clone size: NA
V gene: TRBV5-4
CDR3 protein: CASSLEISGSRETQYF

clone size: few
V gene: TRBV7-6
CDR3 protein: CASSTPGANTGELFF

clone size: many
V gene: TRBV19
CDR3 protein: CASSTGTGNQPQHF

clone size: few
V gene: TRBV3-1
CDR3 protein: CASSQGRTGELFF

clone size: NA
V gene: TRBV20-1
CDR3 protein: CSAGLTAFF

clone size: NA
V gene: TRBV24-1
CDR3 protein: CATSDRSKVPDTQYF

clone size: many
V gene: TRBV5-5
CDR3 protein: CASSLESAWEPQHF

clone size: NA
V gene: TRBV2
CDR3 protein: CASSALAGEQQTQYF

clone size: NA
V gene: TRBV25-1
CDR3 protein: CASRGLAGDGEQYF

clone size: NA
V gene: TRBV5-1
CDR3 protein: CASSTGTGPMNTEAFF

clone size: many
V gene: TRBV29-1
CDR3 protein: CSVVGQGRTYEQYF

clone size: few
V gene: TRBV12-3/TRBV12-4
CDR3 protein: CASSSLVGQGTDTQYF

clone size: few
V gene: TRBV5-1
CDR3 protein: CASSVTVDPNTEAFF

clone size: NA
V gene: TRBV29-1
CDR3 protein: CSGKAGAGGDTQYF

clone size: many
V gene: TRBV5-6
CDR3 protein: CASSHQDRAETQYF

clone size: few
V gene: TRBV7-9
CDR3 protein: CASSFRGRGTEAFF

clone size: few
V gene: TRBV7-2
CDR3 protein: CASSLDRGQSETQYF

clone size: few
V gene: TRBV12-3/TRBV12-4
CDR3 protein: CASGPSSGANVLTF